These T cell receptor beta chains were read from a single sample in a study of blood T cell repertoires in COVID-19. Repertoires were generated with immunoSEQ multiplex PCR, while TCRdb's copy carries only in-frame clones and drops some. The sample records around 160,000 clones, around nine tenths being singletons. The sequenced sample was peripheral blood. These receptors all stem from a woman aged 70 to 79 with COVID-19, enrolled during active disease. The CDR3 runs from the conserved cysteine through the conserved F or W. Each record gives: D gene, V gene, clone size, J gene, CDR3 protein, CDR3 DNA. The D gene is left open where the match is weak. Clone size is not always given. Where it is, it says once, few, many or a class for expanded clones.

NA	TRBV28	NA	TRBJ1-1	CASSLYTPNTEAFF	TGTGCCAGCAGTTTATACACCCCGAACACTGAAGCTTTCTTT
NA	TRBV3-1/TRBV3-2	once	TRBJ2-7	CASSQSLAPKLSYEQYF	TGTGCCAGCAGCCAGAGCCTAGCTCCCAAACTTTCCTACGAGCAGTACTTC
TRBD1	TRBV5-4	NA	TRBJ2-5	CASSLPRTGQETQYF	TGTGCCAGCAGCTTGCCCCGGACAGGTCAAGAGACCCAGTACTTC
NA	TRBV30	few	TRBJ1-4	CAWSVGVSGKLFF	TGTGCCTGGAGTGTAGGCGTCTCAGGGAAACTGTTTTTT
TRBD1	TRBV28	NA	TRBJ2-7	CASPPGQGSPEQYF	TGTGCCAGCCCCCCAGGACAGGGGTCCCCCGAGCAGTACTTC
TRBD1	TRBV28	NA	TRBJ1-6	CASSVTGIYSPLHF	TGTGCCAGCAGCGTGACAGGGATCTACTCACCCCTCCACTTT
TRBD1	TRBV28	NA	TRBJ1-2	CASSITGTGVGYTF	TGTGCCAGCAGTATAACCGGGACAGGGGTCGGCTACACCTTC
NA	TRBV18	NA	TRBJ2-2	CASSRSPNTGELFF	TGTGCCAGCTCACGTTCTCCGAACACCGGGGAGCTGTTTTTT
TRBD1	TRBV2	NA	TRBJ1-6	CASSEMGTGFHSPLHF	TGTGCCAGCAGTGAAATGGGGACAGGGTTCCATTCACCCCTCCACTTT
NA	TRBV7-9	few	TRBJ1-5	CASSVASGDNQPQHF	TGTGCCAGCAGCGTGGCGTCCGGGGACAATCAGCCCCAGCATTTT
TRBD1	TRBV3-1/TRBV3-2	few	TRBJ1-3	CASSPQGGGGPGNTIYF	TGTGCCAGCAGCCCCCAGGGGGGAGGTGGGCCTGGAAACACCATATATTTT
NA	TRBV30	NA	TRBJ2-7	CAWRTQGGYEQYF	TGTGCCTGGAGAACACAGGGCGGATACGAGCAGTACTTC
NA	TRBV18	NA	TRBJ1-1	CASSPPTPTGTEAFF	TGTGCCAGCTCACCACCGACACCAACCGGCACTGAAGCTTTCTTT
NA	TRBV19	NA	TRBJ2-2	CASSMHMNTGELFF	TGTGCCAGTAGTATGCACATGAACACCGGGGAGCTGTTTTTT
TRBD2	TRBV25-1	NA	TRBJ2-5	CASSLSGGYPQETQYF	TGTGCCAGCAGTCTGAGCGGGGGGTATCCTCAAGAGACCCAGTACTTC
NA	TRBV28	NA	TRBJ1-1	CASRERDTEAFF	TGTGCCAGCAGGGAGAGGGACACTGAAGCTTTCTTT
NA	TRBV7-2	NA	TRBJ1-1	CASSFVENTEAFF	TGTGCCAGCAGCTTTGTAGAGAACACTGAAGCTTTCTTT
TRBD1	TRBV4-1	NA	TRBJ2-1	CASSQRQGSEQFF	TGCGCCAGCAGCCAGCGACAGGGTTCTGAGCAGTTCTTC
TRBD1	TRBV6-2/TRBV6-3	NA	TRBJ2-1	CASSYKGGRGRTQSNEQFF	TGTGCCAGCAGTTATAAGGGAGGCAGGGGGCGAACTCAATCCAATGAGCAGTTCTTC
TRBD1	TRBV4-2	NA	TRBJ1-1	CASSEGQGISTEAFF	TGTGCCAGCAGCGAAGGACAGGGGATAAGCACTGAAGCTTTCTTT
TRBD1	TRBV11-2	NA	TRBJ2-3	CASSLLTGGLTDTQYF	TGTGCCAGCAGCTTACTGACAGGGGGCTTGACAGATACGCAGTATTTT
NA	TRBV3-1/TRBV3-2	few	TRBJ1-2	CASSPSNRVTGYTF	TGTGCCAGCAGCCCTTCAAACAGGGTTACTGGCTACACCTTC
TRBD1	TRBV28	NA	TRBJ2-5	CASSQGDSRGETQYF	TGTGCCAGCAGCCAGGGGGACAGCCGAGGGGAGACCCAGTACTTC
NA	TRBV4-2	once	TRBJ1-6	CASSQDTPGRLSSYNSPLHF	TGTGCCAGCAGCCAAGATACCCCAGGGCGCCTTAGCTCCTATAATTCACCCCTCCACTTT
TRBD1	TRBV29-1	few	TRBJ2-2	CSVVTGAAGTGELFF	TGCAGCGTAGTGACAGGGGCAGCGGGCACCGGGGAGCTGTTTTTT
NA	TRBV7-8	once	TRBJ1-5	CASSLRPGTLNQPQHF	TGTGCCAGCAGCTTAAGGCCAGGGACTTTAAATCAGCCCCAGCATTTT
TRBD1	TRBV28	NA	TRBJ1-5	CASGAGGSASNQPQHF	TGTGCCAGCGGAGCAGGGGGCTCGGCGAGCAATCAGCCCCAGCATTTT
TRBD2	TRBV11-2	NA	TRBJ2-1	CASSLTSGGLVNEQFF	TGTGCCAGCAGCTTAACTAGCGGGGGCCTCGTCAATGAGCAGTTCTTC
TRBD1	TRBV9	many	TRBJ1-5	CASSVGQGSNQPQHF	TGTGCCAGCAGCGTAGGACAGGGGAGCAATCAGCCCCAGCATTTT
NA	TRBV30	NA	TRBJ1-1	CAGEGLSTPGAFF	TGTGCCGGGGAGGGACTGTCAACTCCGGGGGCTTTCTTT
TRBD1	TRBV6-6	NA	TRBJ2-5	CASSPPKRGPVEETQYF	TGTGCCAGCAGTCCCCCCAAGAGGGGGCCTGTGGAGGAGACCCAGTACTTC
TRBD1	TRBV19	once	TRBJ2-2	CASSILGQYTGELFF	TGTGCCAGTAGTATCTTGGGACAGTACACCGGGGAGCTGTTTTTT
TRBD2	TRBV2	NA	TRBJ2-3	CASARELAETDTQYF	TGTGCCAGCGCGAGGGAACTAGCGGAAACAGATACGCAGTATTTT
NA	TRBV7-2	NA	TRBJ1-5	CASSPEEGQPQHF	TGTGCCAGCAGCCCAGAGGAAGGTCAGCCCCAGCATTTT
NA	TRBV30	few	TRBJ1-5	CAWNTGLGQPQHF	TGTGCCTGGAACACAGGGCTCGGTCAGCCCCAGCATTTT
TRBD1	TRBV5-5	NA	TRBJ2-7	CASSLGAGGPYEQYF	TGTGCCAGCAGCTTGGGCGCAGGGGGCCCCTACGAGCAGTACTTC
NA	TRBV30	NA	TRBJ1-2	CAATANYGYTF	TGTGCCGCGACAGCAAACTATGGCTACACCTTC
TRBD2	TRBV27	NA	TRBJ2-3	CASSFLLAGSAQYF	TGTGCCAGCAGTTTTTTGCTAGCGGGATCTGCCCAGTATTTT
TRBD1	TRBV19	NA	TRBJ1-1	CASSRDRWNTEAFF	TGTGCCAGTAGTAGGGACAGGTGGAACACTGAAGCTTTCTTT
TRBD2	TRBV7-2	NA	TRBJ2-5	CASSKLRLAGGETQYF	TGTGCCAGCAGCAAGCTGAGGCTAGCGGGGGGGGAGACCCAGTACTTC
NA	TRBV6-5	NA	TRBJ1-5	CASRRQVNQPQHF	TGTGCCAGCAGAAGACAGGTTAATCAGCCCCAGCATTTT
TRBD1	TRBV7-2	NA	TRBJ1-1	CASSPQGTATEAFF	TGTGCCAGCAGCCCTCAGGGGACAGCCACTGAAGCTTTCTTT
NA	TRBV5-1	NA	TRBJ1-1	CASSHQREAFF	TGCGCCAGCAGTCACCAGCGTGAAGCTTTCTTT
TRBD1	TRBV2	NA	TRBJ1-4	CASNGQENEKLFF	TGTGCCAGCAACGGACAGGAAAATGAAAAACTGTTTTTT
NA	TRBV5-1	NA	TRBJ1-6	CASSLAGMNSPLHF	TGCGCCAGCAGCTTGGCAGGGATGAATTCACCCCTCCACTTT
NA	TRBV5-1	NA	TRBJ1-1	CASSLAVGAVSEAFF	TGCGCCAGCAGCTTGGCGGTAGGGGCGGTCTCCGAAGCTTTCTTT
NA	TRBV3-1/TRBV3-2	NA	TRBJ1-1	CASSRNQGITEAFF	TGTGCCAGCAGCCGAAACCAGGGCATCACTGAAGCTTTCTTT
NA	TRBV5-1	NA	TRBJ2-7	CASTSEGANLGEQYF	TGCGCCAGCACCTCGGAGGGGGCCAACCTAGGGGAGCAGTACTTC
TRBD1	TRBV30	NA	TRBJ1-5	CAWSDRGLNNQPQHF	TGTGCCTGGAGCGACAGGGGGCTAAACAATCAGCCCCAGCATTTT
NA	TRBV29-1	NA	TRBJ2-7	CSVYFRVTGRSYEQYF	TGCAGCGTTTATTTCAGAGTGACAGGGAGGTCCTACGAGCAGTACTTC
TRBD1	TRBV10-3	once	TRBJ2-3	CAISRGFEGAFTDTQYF	TGTGCCATCAGTCGAGGCTTTGAGGGGGCTTTCACAGATACGCAGTATTTT
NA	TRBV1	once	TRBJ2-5	CTSSPVGSKEETQYF	TGCACCAGCAGCCCCGTTGGGAGCAAAGAAGAGACCCAGTACTTC